This TCR beta chain was captured by sequencing in a study of cytomegalovirus exposure and HLA in healthy donors (dated by TCRdb to about 2017). About the full investigation: An earlier analysis of several hundred of the donors reported around 280 Gb of sequence data and approximately 120 million unique TCR beta sequences obtained from approximately 180 million T cells. An earlier analysis of about 600 of the donors used high-throughput TCR beta sequencing to judge whether each TCR beta V gene segment behaved as functional or pseudogenic. The genetic ancestry cluster associated with self-reported Caucasian donors included approximately 85% of the approximately 400 genotyped donors. An early release that covered about 600 HLA-typed donors contained about 300 gigabases of sequencing data and 70 million to 100 million unique TCR sequences. The study aimed to test whether cataloging public T cell receptors could reveal signatures of past pathogen exposure. The T cell repertoires of around 670 subjects were profiled by immunosequencing and related to cytomegalovirus serostatus. Alongside the repertoire data, information on donor age, sex, ethnicity and CMV serostatus was compiled. Among 300 to 500 genotyped donors of the cohort, an average of approximately 240,000 unique TCR beta nucleotide sequences was sequenced per donor, of which 15% to 20% were non-productive. A separate validation cohort of about 110 different subjects was used in addition to the approximately 700-subject first cohort. Genome-wide SNP genotypes for about 60% of the roughly 700 donors were used in a later genetic analysis, which treated that subset as a discovery cohort. The number of typed donors differed by locus: about 629-630 for A, B, C, DRB1 and DQB1; 500 to 550 for DQA1; fewer than 610 for DPA1; and about 450 for DPB1. In a later analysis, previously published TCR beta repertoires from several hundred donors were re-analyzed and high-resolution HLA genotyping was added so that TCR occurrence patterns could be studied. All discovery cohort repertoires had been generated using a single sequencing platform. About five DR-DQ haplotypes were treated as single units for association and clustering because of strong linkage in the cohort. Both class I and class II loci were covered by HLA typing, at four-digit resolution. Rather than using new phenotypic data, the later analysis identified candidate immune exposures from TCR beta sequences and from how often those sequences occurred across donors. The study combined high-throughput TCR immunosequencing, statistical association of individual TCRs with disease status, and machine learning to predict cytomegalovirus infection status.

The method was the immunoSEQ multiplex PCR assay. For the multiplex PCR, a mixture combining 60 forward primers for TCR Vbeta segments and 13 reverse primers for TCR Jbeta segments was used. A multiplex PCR assay on genomic DNA amplified the CDR3 region of rearranged TCR beta genes. Amplified TCR beta libraries were sequenced as 87-base-pair reads on the Illumina HiSeq System. On the study's bioinformatics: In a later analysis, approximately 74 million unique TCR beta chains were counted across the roughly 610 repertoires, and roughly 11 million of these chains were shared by at least two donors. Raw reads were error-corrected and collapsed into unique sequences with a nearest-neighbor algorithm that merged closely related sequences to remove PCR and sequencing errors. V, D and J gene segments were assigned by aligning CDR3 sequences to IMGT reference sequences. For a sequence to be retained, a match of at least six nucleotides was required to both a V gene segment and a J gene segment. A rearrangement counted as productive if the CDR3 had no stop codons and remained in frame with V and J, and every other rearrangement counted as non-productive. Following IMGT convention, CDR3 was defined as the stretch from the second conserved V-encoded cysteine to the conserved J-encoded phenylalanine. The earlier analysis of some 580 of the donors excluded any sequence lacking an unambiguous match to a single V gene segment. An earlier analysis of 450 to 650 of the donors called V segments functional above 56.7% productive rearrangements and segregating when the between-donor standard deviation exceeded 5%. A statistical classification framework was built for diagnosing cytomegalovirus status from the catalog of TCR beta chain sequences. V and J gene assignment, in a later analysis, came from comparing TCR nucleotide sequences with IMGT/GENE-DB human TR gene sequences. The TCRdist pipeline was used in a later analysis to assign CDR3 sequences and most-parsimonious VDJ recombination scenarios. In a later analysis, each TCR beta chain was defined by its CDR3 amino acid sequence together with its V-gene family, and reads lacking a unique V-gene family were excluded. As a way to deal with suspected cross-contamination and a sequencing artifact, a later analysis dropped roughly 600 nucleotide sequences that were highly shared and had low generation probability. A later analysis calculated a clonal expansion index for each public chain from normalized within-repertoire ranks of inferred template counts. Generation probabilities in a later analysis came from a VDJ recombination model fitted to out-of-frame rearrangements, and those results were checked against IGoR. A later analysis scored TCR-TCR, TCR-HLA and TCR-CMV co-occurrence with hypergeometric tests, applying a repertoire-size bias correction to TCR pairs. To estimate false discovery rates, a later analysis permuted the HLA or CMV assignments 20 times. In a later analysis, co-occurring TCRs were grouped with DBSCAN, and TCRdist sequence similarity was added when clustering was performed within HLA-allele-positive subsets. Co-occurrence clustering excluded repertoires with fewer than 30,000 or more than 120,000 public chains, plus five with anomalous nucleotide sharing. This is the immuneACCESS table as TCRdb keeps it, with only in-frame sequences that have V and J called. A part of the clones is gone; compared with another copy, unresolved V genes explain less than half, and the rest is unexplained. V, J and clone size derive from that table, while D and trimming were established from the DNA sequence. The sample yields 150,000 to 200,000 clones; around 68% were counted once. The ten biggest clones cover approximately 1.5% of the sample.

Remarks on this clone: Its antigen has not been determined. No much larger clone is present one base from it, and per-base qualities are unavailable.

General study outcomes and caveats: Because HLA typing was missing for some donors at each locus, association tests included only the typed subset. In a later analysis, several top co-occurrence clusters were reported to appear linked to parvovirus B19, influenza, CMV and Epstein-Barr virus. Presence/absence analyses assumed roughly uniform sequencing depth across donors, an assumption that may not hold. The authors suggested that the approach could potentially be extended to other disease states and immunological phenotypes. In vitro tests confirmed that a few of the cytomegalovirus-associated TCR beta chains recognize cytomegalovirus antigens. Most TCR sequences were observed very rarely across donors, whereas some public TCRs were present in many individuals. In an earlier analysis of 500 to 650 of the donors, most TCR beta V segments appeared in productive rearrangements about 87% or about 30% of the time, broadly matching IMGT annotations. A cluster of highly shared sequence variants was judged likely to be a technical artifact of the sequencing pipeline. The study listed approximately 160 TCR beta chains as associated with cytomegalovirus. Immune exposure information for the cohort was limited to CMV serostatus. Only TCR beta chains were sequenced in this cohort, and the absence of alpha or paired-chain data limited detectable features. In a later genetic analysis, fewer N-insertions in productive TCRs were reported among donors in an Asian-associated ancestry cluster than the 666-donor mean. According to a later analysis, TCR association rates differed among HLA loci, with DRB1 alleles showing the most associated TCRs and HLA-C alleles showing the fewest. A later analysis found that most CMV-associated TCR beta chains appeared HLA-restricted, with HLA associations seemingly driven largely by CMV exposure. In a later analysis, HLA-associated TCR beta chains were found to be more clonally expanded and to have lower generation probabilities than equally common non-associated chains. Some IMGT-functional V segments, including TRBV6-2 and TRBV6-3, could not be told apart with the 87-base-pair reads, so those segments were excluded. Correlated functional status among segregating V segments might be attributable to linkage disequilibrium, but an unknown experimental factor could not be ruled out. Specific HLA alleles were associated with 16,951 TCR beta sequences at a false discovery rate of 0.05 in a later analysis. In a later genetic analysis, a missense DCLRE1C variant was associated with V-gene and J-gene trimming of TCR beta chains, and the association was replicated in an independent cohort. Strong co-occurrence of HLA alleles, especially DR and DQ, made assigning TCR associations to individual alleles difficult. Some 15 rarely observed V segments, including chromosome 9 orphons, were excluded from the earlier analysis of about 600 of the donors because counts were too low. A further reported finding was that TCR beta sequences accurately predicted the HLA-A and HLA-B alleles for most subjects in the first cohort. Cytomegalovirus status was reported to be diagnosed by the classifier with high specificity and sensitivity in both the original and validation cohorts.

In total, 666 healthy bone marrow donors made up the cohort. Cohort members were all nominally healthy when sampled, although unrecorded immune exposures were likely present. The donor was CMV seronegative and was included in the group of 352 seronegative cohort members. A peripheral blood sample was provided by each donor, and peripheral blood mononuclear cells were used for TCR beta sequencing. Genomic DNA extraction from the blood cell samples was performed with the Qiagen DNeasy Blood Extraction Kit. The junction shows trimming of 0 bases on V and 4 bases on J, plus 13 bases between the germline ends. From the cysteine through the phenylalanine, the CDR3 covers 15 amino acids. Only CDR3 DNA is held: 45 bases, read in frame from base 1. CDR1 and CDR2, per the germline V gene, are SGHRS and YFSETQ.

The specimen was PBMCs. The sequence links TRBV5-1 to TRBJ1-2, with no D gene named confidently. The receptor's source is a man aged 50 to 59 in good health and CMV-seronegative. The encoded CDR3 is CASSLEQGEGYGYTF. The base sequence is TGCGCCAGCAGCTTGGAACAAGGTGAGGGCTATGGCTACACCTTC. The entire variable domain, with the stretches around the CDR3 drawn from the reference TRBV5-1 and TRBJ1-2 proteins, is KAGVTQTPRYLIKTRGQQVTLSCSPISGHRSVSWYQQTPGQGLQFLFEYFSETQRNKGNFPGRFSGRQFSNSRSEMNVSTLELGDSALYLCASSLEQGEGYGYTFGSGTRLTVV.